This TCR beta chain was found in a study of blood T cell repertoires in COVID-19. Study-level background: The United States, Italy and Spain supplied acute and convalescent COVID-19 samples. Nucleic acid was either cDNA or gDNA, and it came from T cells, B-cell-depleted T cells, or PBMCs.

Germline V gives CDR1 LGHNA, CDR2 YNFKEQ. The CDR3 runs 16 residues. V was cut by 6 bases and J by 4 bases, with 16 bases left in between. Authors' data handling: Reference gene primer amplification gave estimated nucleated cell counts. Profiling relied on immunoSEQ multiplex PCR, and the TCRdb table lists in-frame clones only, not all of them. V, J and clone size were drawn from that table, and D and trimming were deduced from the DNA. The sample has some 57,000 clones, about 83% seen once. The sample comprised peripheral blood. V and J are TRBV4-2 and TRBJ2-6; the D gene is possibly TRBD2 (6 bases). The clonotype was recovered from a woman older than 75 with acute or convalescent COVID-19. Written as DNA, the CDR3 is TGTGCCAGCAGACACCTAGGAGGGGTAGGGGCCAACGTCCTGACTTTC. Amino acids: CASRHLGGVGANVLTF.